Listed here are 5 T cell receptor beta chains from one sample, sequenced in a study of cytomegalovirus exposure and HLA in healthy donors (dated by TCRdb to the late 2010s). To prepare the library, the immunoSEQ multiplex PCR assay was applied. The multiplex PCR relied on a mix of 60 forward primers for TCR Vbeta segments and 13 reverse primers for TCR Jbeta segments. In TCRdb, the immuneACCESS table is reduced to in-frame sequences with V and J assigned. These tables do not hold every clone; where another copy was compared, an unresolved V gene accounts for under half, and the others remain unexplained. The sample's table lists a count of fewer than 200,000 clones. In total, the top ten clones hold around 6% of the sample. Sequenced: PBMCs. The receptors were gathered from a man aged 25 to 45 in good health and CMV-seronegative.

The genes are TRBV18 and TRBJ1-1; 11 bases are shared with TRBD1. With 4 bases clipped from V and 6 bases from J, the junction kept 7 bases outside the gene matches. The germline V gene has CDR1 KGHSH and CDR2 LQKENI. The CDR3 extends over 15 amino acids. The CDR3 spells CASSLQGQGAPEAFF. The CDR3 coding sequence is TGTGCCAGCTCACTACAAGGACAGGGGGCACCTGAAGCTTTCTTT.

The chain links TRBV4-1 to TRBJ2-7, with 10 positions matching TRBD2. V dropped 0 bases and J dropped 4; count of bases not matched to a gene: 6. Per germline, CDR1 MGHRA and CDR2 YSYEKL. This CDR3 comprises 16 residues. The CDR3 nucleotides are TGCGCCAGCAGCCAAGATCGGCTAGCGGGAGAATACGAGCAGTACTTC. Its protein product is CASSQDRLAGEYEQYF.

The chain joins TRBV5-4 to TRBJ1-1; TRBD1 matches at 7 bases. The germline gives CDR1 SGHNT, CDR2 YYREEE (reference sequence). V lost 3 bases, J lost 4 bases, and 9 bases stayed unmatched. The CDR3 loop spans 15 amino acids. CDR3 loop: CASSSSTGPRTEAFF. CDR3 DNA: TGTGCCAGCAGCTCGTCGACAGGGCCGCGCACTGAAGCTTTCTTT.

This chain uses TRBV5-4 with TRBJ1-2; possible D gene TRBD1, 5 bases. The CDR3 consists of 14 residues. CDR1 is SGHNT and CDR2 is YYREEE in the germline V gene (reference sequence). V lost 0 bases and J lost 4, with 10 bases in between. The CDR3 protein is CASSLAGVSYGYTF. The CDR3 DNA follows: TGTGCCAGCAGCTTGGCGGGGGTGTCCTATGGCTACACCTTC.

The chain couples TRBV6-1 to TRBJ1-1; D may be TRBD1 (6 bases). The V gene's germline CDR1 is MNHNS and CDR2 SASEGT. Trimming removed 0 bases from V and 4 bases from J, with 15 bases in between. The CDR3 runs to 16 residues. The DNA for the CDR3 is TGTGCCAGCAGTGAAGCAGAGGGGGTGAGTGGCACTGAAGCTTTCTTT. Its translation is CASSEAEGVSGTEAFF.